One and the same sample provided the 6 T cell receptor beta chains below, sequenced in a study of T cells after posttransplantation cyclophosphamide (dated by TCRdb to the mid-2010s). The method behind the library was the immunoSEQ multiplex PCR assay. TCRdb stores this immuneACCESS table with in-frame sequences only. Part of the clones is absent; in the studies checked, under half of the shortfall reflects unresolved V genes, and no reason is known for the rest. The sample profile shows fewer than 40,000 clones; approximately 90% of them were found once. The ten largest make up about 15% of the sample. The sample comprised PBMCs. The receptor source for this set is a middle-aged woman with a blood cancer, CMV-positive, and with a related stem cell donor.

The chain is built from TRBV28 and TRBJ1-5, with 9 bases matching TRBD1. Germline V gene data show CDR1 as MDHEN and CDR2 as SYDVKM. The trim removed 3 bases at V and 3 bases at J, leaving 9 bases unmatched. This CDR3 has 17 amino acids. DNA for the CDR3: TGTGCCAGCAGTTTCAGGGGGACAGGGTGGAACAATCAGCCCCAGCATTTT. Translation: CASSFRGTGWNNQPQHF.

The chain is built from TRBV2 and TRBJ2-3; tentative D call: TRBD2 (6 bases). Trimming pared 4 bases from V and 4 bases from J, leaving 15 bases between. The CDR3 totals 15 residues. Germline V gene data show CDR1 as SNHLY and CDR2 as FYNNEI. The CDR3 bases are TGTGCCAGCAGTGGTAGCGGCCCCGGGGCAGATACGCAGTATTTT. It codes for CASSGSGPGADTQYF.

V is TRBV4-1 and J is TRBJ1-4; D gene ambiguous. Germline CDR1 and CDR2: MGHRA and YSYEKL. The CDR3 covers 15 residues. The V gene lost 5 bases and the J gene lost 4 bases, with 14 bases spanning the gap. CDR3 amino acids: CASSTQRADNEKLFF. In DNA form, the CDR3 reads TGCGCCAGCAGCACCCAGAGGGCTGATAATGAAAAACTGTTTTTT.

The V gene is TRBV18, the J gene TRBJ2-7; no clear D gene. This CDR3 has 13 amino acids. CDR1 is KGHSH, CDR2 LQKENI, per germline. V lost 6 bases and J lost 3, with 12 bases in between. The CDR3, as DNA: TGTGCCAGCTCTGCCGGGTCCTTCTACGAGCAGTACTTC. This gives the protein CASSAGSFYEQYF.

The V gene is TRBV28, the J gene TRBJ1-2; unclear D gene. The CDR3 runs 14 residues. Trimming pared 4 bases from V and 6 bases from J, leaving 15 bases between. Germline-derived CDR1 and CDR2 are MDHEN and SYDVKM. CDR3 DNA sequence: TGTGCCAGCAGTTCCCCCGGGGTAAGGCATGGCTACACCTTC. Translating gives CASSSPGVRHGYTF.

This rearrangement joins TRBV7-9 to TRBJ2-7, with a tentative D call TRBD1 (5 bases). The CDR3 consists of 13 residues. V was clipped by 3 bases and J by 2 bases, with 8 bases between them. Germline V gene sequence: CDR1 SEHNR, CDR2 FQNEAQ (reference sequence). As DNA, the CDR3 is TGTGCCAGCAGCTTTCAGGGTACCTACGAGCAGTACTTC. Protein: CASSFQGTYEQYF.